The clone carrying this T cell receptor (beta chain) occurred a few times. As yet, its antigen is unknown. Researchers reported sorting CD4+ naive, central memory, regulatory and stem cell-like memory cells via CD45RO/CCR7/CD25/CD127/CD95/CD27. This sample is part of a study of beta chain features in type 1 diabetes. Study findings and constraints: Shortening that was moderate but significant affected the TCRB CDR3s of Type 1 diabetes patients in all four CD4+ subsets. The question left open here concerned HLA type influencing TCRB rearrangement. Type 1 diabetes patients showed fewer insertions and more deletions at VDJ junctions. For patients, the naive, central memory and Treg TCRB repertoires appeared more alike than for healthy donors.

Expressed TCRB transcripts were sequenced because the isolated RNA had all been reverse transcribed beforehand. The method was immunoSEQ multiplex PCR; TCRdb's version includes in-frame clones alone and lacks a portion of them. The table lists 130,000 or so clones, around 10% of them singletons, with 0.75% in the top ten. CDR1 is MNHEY and CDR2 is SMNVEV in the germline V gene (reference sequence). V lost 3 bases to trimming and J lost 1 base, with 9 bases between them. There are 14 residues in the CDR3. The source of this sequence is a man aged 30 to 45 with type 1 diabetes. The V call is TRBV27, the J call TRBJ2-5; D may be TRBD1 (6 bases). Sample: central memory CD4+ T cells from blood. The CDR3 loop is CASSLKDSQETQYF. CDR3 nucleotide sequence: TGTGCCAGCAGTTTGAAGGACAGCCAAGAGACCCAGTACTTC.